A single sample is the source of the 21 T cell receptor beta chains below, sequenced in a study of cytomegalovirus exposure and HLA in healthy donors. This table comes from immunoSEQ multiplex PCR, and its TCRdb copy is limited to in-frame clones, with some not included. This sample carries roughly 60,000 clones, about 90% of them seen once, and the ten largest clones take 1% to 1.5%. Sequenced input: PBMCs. Receptors originate from a woman aged 18-29 years in good health and CMV-seronegative.

The V call is TRBV6-5, the J call TRBJ2-3, with D tentatively TRBD1 (5 bases). From germline, CDR1 is MNHEY and CDR2 SVGAGI. The CDR3 is 14 amino acids. The V end lost 6 bases, the J end lost 4 bases, and 14 bases lay between the germline ends. CDR3 sequence (DNA): TGTGCCAGCAGCCGCCCAGGGATCGCAGATACGCAGTATTTT. Its protein product is CASSRPGIADTQYF.

The chain links TRBV6-1 to TRBJ1-1; 9 bases map to TRBD1. V lost 5 bases to trimming and J lost 5 bases; unmatched junction nucleotides: 3. The CDR3 is 13 amino acids. CDR1 is MNHNS, CDR2 SASEGT, per germline. In DNA, the CDR3 is TGTGCCAGCAGTACAGGGGGCTGGACTGAAGCTTTCTTT. Translation: CASSTGGWTEAFF.

The chain has TRBV29-1 and TRBJ2-7; 8 bases fit TRBD1. Trimming at V came to 6 bases and at J to 6 bases, leaving 7 bases not matched to a gene. The CDR3 is 12 amino acids. Germline CDR1 reads SQVTM; CDR2 reads ANQGSEA. Here the CDR3 reads CSVGQVSSEQYF. Written as DNA, the CDR3 is TGCAGCGTGGGACAGGTATCGTCCGAGCAGTACTTC.

The rearrangement links TRBV28 to TRBJ2-7, with D maybe TRBD2 (6 bases). Germline CDR1 and CDR2: MDHEN and SYDVKM. This CDR3 spans 14 amino acids. V lost 5 bases and J lost 4, with 15 bases in between. Here the CDR3 DNA reads TGTGCCAGCAGTCAACCGGGACTTACGTACGAGCAGTACTTC. Protein product: CASSQPGLTYEQYF.

The chain has TRBV7-2 and TRBJ2-7; D is possibly TRBD1 (6 bases). Trimming pared 5 bases from V and 4 bases from J, leaving 18 bases between. Germline assignment: CDR1 SGHTA and CDR2 FQGNSA. The CDR3 contains 15 residues. The CDR3 spells CASSVSGVEIYEQYF. CDR3 DNA: TGTGCCAGCAGCGTATCAGGGGTAGAGATTTACGAGCAGTACTTC.

The V gene is TRBV15, the J gene TRBJ2-7; D not certain. The length of the CDR3 is 15 residues. Trimming took 3 bases from V and 2 from J, leaving 14 bases between them. Germline CDR1 and CDR2: LNHNV and YYDKDF (reference sequence). CDR3 coding DNA: TGTGCCACCAGCAGGGAAATGACATTTACCTACGAGCAGTACTTC. This codes for CATSREMTFTYEQYF.

The rearrangement uses TRBV30 and TRBJ1-6; 9 nucleotides align to TRBD1. Germline CDR1 is GTSNPN and CDR2 is SVGIG (reference sequence). V lost 0 bases to trimming and J lost 7 bases; unmatched junction nucleotides: 4. CDR3 length: 15 residues. CDR3 sequence reads: CAWSVRTGANSPLHF. CDR3 in DNA: TGTGCCTGGAGTGTACGGACAGGGGCAAATTCACCCCTCCACTTT.

V gene TRBV19 combines with J gene TRBJ1-2; maybe TRBD1 (6 bases). Germline-derived CDR1 and CDR2 are LNHDA and SQIVND (reference sequence). The CDR3 runs 14 residues. Trimming pared 8 bases from V and 5 bases from J, leaving 18 bases between. CDR3: CASFKTGQLYGYTF. Here the CDR3 DNA reads TGTGCCAGTTTTAAAACCGGACAGCTATATGGCTACACCTTC.

This chain joins TRBV11-1 and TRBJ1-6; maybe TRBD1 (6 bases). The CDR3 has 15 residues. The V gene's germline CDR1 is SGHAT and CDR2 FQDESV (reference sequence). Between the trimmed V and J ends, which lost 5 bases and 4 bases, there was a span of 12 bases. The CDR3 nucleotides are TGTGCCAGCAGCCCAGAAGGGGGTTATAATTCACCCCTCCACTTT. Translating gives CASSPEGGYNSPLHF.

The DNA for the CDR3 is TGTGCCAGCAGCCCCTGGACCCCCGGGAGCTCCTACGAGCAGTACTTC. Protein sequence: CASSPWTPGSSYEQYF. The genes are TRBV7-8 and TRBJ2-7; D is perhaps TRBD2 (6 bases). Trimming took off 5 bases at V and 0 bases at J, with 17 bases between the two ends. Looked up from germline, CDR1 is SGHVS and CDR2 is FQNEAQ. This CDR3 region has 16 residues.

This chain links TRBV27 with TRBJ2-1; 7 nucleotides agree with TRBD2. This CDR3 has 17 amino acids. Germline lookup yields CDR1 MNHEY and CDR2 SMNVEV (reference sequence). V was pared by 3 bases and J by 0 bases, with 8 bases of the junction left unmatched. DNA of the CDR3: TGTGCCAGCAGTTTGTCAGCGGGATTCAGCTCCTACAATGAGCAGTTCTTC. Translated: CASSLSAGFSSYNEQFF.

The rearrangement links TRBV29-1 to TRBJ2-1; D is perhaps TRBD1 (7 bases). The germline gives CDR1 SQVTM, CDR2 ANQGSEA. The CDR3 loop spans 15 amino acids. V was clipped by 5 bases and J by 6 bases, with 20 bases between them. Here the CDR3 reads CSVWPQGGFSNEQFF. CDR3 in DNA: TGCAGCGTTTGGCCCCAGGGGGGCTTTAGCAATGAGCAGTTCTTC.

The gene calls are TRBV29-1 and TRBJ2-7; 9 bases are shared with TRBD1. This CDR3 contains 12 residues. The V and J ends lost 7 bases and 4 bases, in that order; junction bases with no gene match: 5. Germline CDR1 is SQVTM and CDR2 is ANQGSEA. CDR3 in amino acids: CSARTGEYEQYF. CDR3 DNA sequence: TGCAGCGCCCGGACAGGGGAGTACGAGCAGTACTTC.

The rearrangement joins TRBV10-3 to TRBJ1-1; 7 positions match TRBD1. Trimming cost V 5 bases and J 11 bases; bases outside gene matches: 14. The CDR3 has 14 residues. Germline V CDR1 and CDR2: ENHRY, SYGVKD. This CDR3 is CAISRGTVRARAFF. The CDR3 bases are TGTGCCATCAGTAGAGGGACAGTTCGGGCTAGGGCTTTCTTT.

This sequence joins TRBV6-5 and TRBJ2-7; weak D call: TRBD2 (5 bases). Germline CDR1 and CDR2: MNHEY and SVGAGI. This CDR3 spans 12 amino acids. Trimming pared 2 bases from V and 10 bases from J, leaving 12 bases between. CDR3: CASSYGSGLQYF. DNA for the CDR3: TGTGCCAGCAGTTACGGGTCGGGATTACAGTACTTC.

CDR3 loop: CAIRPGQENTEAFF. In nucleotides, the CDR3 is TGTGCCATCAGGCCGGGACAGGAGAACACTGAAGCTTTCTTT. The chain carries TRBV10-3 and TRBJ1-1; 8 nucleotides align to TRBD1. Losses at the gene ends were 6 bases for V and 1 base for J; bases not matched to a gene: 4. The CDR3 has 14 residues. Per the germline V gene, CDR1 is ENHRY and CDR2 is SYGVKD.

This clone appeared a single time. The chain joins TRBV15 to TRBJ2-7; D perhaps matches TRBD1 (6 bases). Trimming cost V 3 bases and J 4 bases, with 13 bases left between them. The germline V gene encodes CDR1 LNHNV and CDR2 YYDKDF (reference sequence). The CDR3 sequence is 14 residues long. The CDR3 DNA reads as TGTGCCACCAGCAGGACGGGGACACTATACGAGCAGTACTTC. Translated, it gives CATSRTGTLYEQYF.

This clone turned up a few times. Its ends do not fully match the called genes, so a read error is possible. The chain joins TRBV6-1 to TRBJ2-2; 8 bases map to TRBD1. This CDR3 contains 17 residues. Germline V lookup: CDR1 MNHNS, CDR2 SASEGT. Here the CDR3 reads CASREGAGGTGRGELFF. The DNA of the CDR3 is TGTGCCAGCAGGGAAGGAGCAGGGGGCACAGGTCGCGGGGAGCTGTTTTTT.

The CDR3 is CASSLSRLPPDTQYF. The CDR3 DNA is TGCGCCAGCAGCTTGTCCCGACTCCCCCCAGATACGCAGTATTTT. The chain joins TRBV5-1 to TRBJ2-3, with D uncertain. This CDR3 comprises 15 residues. The germline V and J ends were trimmed by 1 base and 4 bases, with 13 bases remaining between them. The germline V gene has CDR1 SGHRS and CDR2 YFSETQ.

The V call is TRBV5-1, the J call TRBJ2-7; TRBD1 matches 8 bases. The CDR3 runs 15 residues. Germline-derived CDR1 and CDR2 are SGHRS and YFSETQ. Germline trimming cut 4 bases from V and 6 bases from J; bases unmatched to any gene: 12. The CDR3 DNA reads as TGCGCCAGCAGCGGAACCGGGACAGGCCCCATCGAGCAGTACTTC. This codes for CASSGTGTGPIEQYF.

This clone was observed a single time. The chain combines TRBV11-2 with TRBJ2-7; TRBD2 is a possible D gene (7 bases). The germline V gene has CDR1 SGHAT and CDR2 FQNNGV. Trimming pared 1 base from V and 3 bases from J, leaving 19 bases between. The CDR3 covers 17 residues. The CDR3 here is CASSLGYGRGGYYEQYF. CDR3 in DNA: TGTGCCAGCAGCTTAGGCTATGGACGCGGGGGCTACTACGAGCAGTACTTC.